These 30 T cell receptor beta chains originate from one sample sequenced in a study of T cells of healthy individuals. TCRdb ran MiXCR on the 5' RACE reads and lists one entry per CDR3 protein. The profile shows around 100,000 distinct CDR3 sequences, about 16% of them singletons. The receptors originated from a human donor in good health.

This clonotype has more than one count but fewer than ten. V and J are TRBV20-1 and TRBJ2-5; D gene ambiguous. CDR3 length: 15 amino acids. Germline V gene lookup returns CDR1 DFQATT and CDR2 SNEGSKA (reference sequence). V was cut by 6 bases and J by 2 bases, with 19 bases left in between. The chain's CDR3 is CSAPRTEREQETQYF. CDR3 in DNA: TGCAGTGCCCCGAGGACGGAGCGAGAACAAGAGACCCAGTACTTC.

This clonotype was counted at least ten times. The gene calls are TRBV19 and TRBJ2-1; 10 positions match TRBD1. The J segment lost 4 bases and the V segment lost 5 bases, leaving 11 bases of the junction unmatched. Germline V CDR1 and CDR2: LNHDA, SQIVND (reference sequence). There are 17 residues in the CDR3. The CDR3 nucleotides are TGTGCCAGTAGTTTACCGGGACAGGGGTCCTCTTACAATGAGCAGTTCTTC. It specifies CASSLPGQGSSYNEQFF.

In its sample, this clonotype was seen a few times. The chain carries TRBV5-5 and TRBJ1-1; D is ambiguous. The CDR3 is 13 residues long. V was shortened by 2 bases and J by 7 bases, with 12 bases between the two germline ends. Germline CDR1 and CDR2: SGHKS and YYEKEE (reference sequence). The CDR3 nucleotides are TGTGCCAGCAGCTTAGCCTTGGGGAATGAAGCTTTCTTT. This gives the protein CASSLALGNEAFF.

The chain joins TRBV7-2 to TRBJ2-1; 8 nucleotides agree with TRBD2. The trim removed 1 base at V and 15 bases at J, leaving 14 bases unmatched. The CDR3 contains 15 residues. Germline-derived CDR1 and CDR2 are SGHTA and FQGNSA. The CDR3: CASSLEPSGSIIRFF. The CDR3 nucleotides read TGTGCCAGCAGCTTAGAACCTAGCGGGTCCATAATCCGGTTCTTC.

This clonotype has a handful of counts. V and J are TRBV7-2 and TRBJ1-6; 7 bases agree with TRBD1. The V segment lost 1 base and the J segment 8 bases; nucleotides outside the gene matches: 5. Germline V gene sequence: CDR1 SGHTA, CDR2 FQGNSA. CDR3 size: 15 residues. CDR3: CASSLETGHYSPLHF. The CDR3 region has the DNA TGTGCCAGCAGCTTAGAGACAGGGCATTATTCACCCCTCCACTTT.

The V and J genes are TRBV6-2 or TRBV6-3 and TRBJ2-7, with D unclear. The ends were cut back, 2 bases at V and 7 bases at J, with 12 bases in the middle. Germline assignment: CDR1 MNHEY and CDR2 SVGEGT. This CDR3 region has 13 residues. The CDR3 sequence: CASSYPRPGEQYF. The CDR3 DNA follows: TGTGCCAGCAGTTACCCCCGTCCCGGGGAGCAGTACTTC.

The rearrangement joins TRBV29-1 to TRBJ2-1; D is unresolved. CDR3 length: 13 residues. Trimming left V 0 bases short and J 5 bases short, with 8 bases between. Per the germline V gene, CDR1 is SQVTM and CDR2 is ANQGSEA. CDR3 region: CSVEDAHHNEQFF. CDR3 DNA sequence: TGCAGCGTTGAAGATGCTCACCACAATGAGCAGTTCTTC.

The chain joins TRBV6-5 to TRBJ1-4, with D perhaps TRBD1 (6 bases). CDR3 size: 15 residues. V was cut by 0 bases and J by 5 bases, with 10 bases left in between. Germline values: CDR1 MNHEY, CDR2 SVGAGI. The CDR3 sequence is CASSYSRGSNEKLFF. DNA of the CDR3: TGTGCCAGCAGTTACTCCAGGGGCTCGAATGAAAAACTGTTTTTT.

A note on this clonotype: At one end, the junction sequence differs from germline, possibly due to a read error. The chain uses TRBV10-3 and TRBJ1-2; a weak D match, TRBD1 (5 bases). Germline values: CDR1 ENHRY, CDR2 SYGVKD. CDR3 length: 14 amino acids. The CDR3 coding sequence is TGTGCCAGCAGTGAGTCAAGGGGTGACTATGGCTACACCTTC. As protein: CASSESRGDYGYTF.

This clonotype was observed a few times. The gene calls are TRBV3-1 and TRBJ2-7; 7 bases agree with TRBD1. The CDR3 extends over 14 amino acids. Germline V gene data show CDR1 as LGHDT and CDR2 as YNNKEL (reference sequence). The V segment lost 1 base and the J segment 2 bases; nucleotides outside the gene matches: 2. The DNA of the CDR3 is TGTGCCAGCAGCCAAGGGGACAGCGCCTACGAGCAGTACTTC. This codes for CASSQGDSAYEQYF.

This clonotype showed up many times. The chain joins TRBV7-2 to TRBJ1-2, with no clear D. V shed 2 bases and J shed 0 bases, with 7 bases lying between them. Germline CDR1 SGHTA, CDR2 FQGNSA. The length of the CDR3 is 14 residues. The CDR3 coding sequence is TGTGCCAGCAGCTTACCACAGCCTAACTATGGCTACACCTTC. Translating it yields CASSLPQPNYGYTF.

This clonotype was picked up many times. This rearrangement joins TRBV10-3 to TRBJ2-1; D is perhaps TRBD1 or TRBD2 (5 bases each). The CDR3 is 13 residues long. Trimming stripped 4 bases from V and 8 bases from J, with 12 bases between. CDR1 is ENHRY and CDR2 is SYGVKD in the germline V gene. CDR3 sequence reads: CAISGGRGDEQFF. The CDR3 DNA is TGTGCCATCAGTGGGGGAAGAGGGGATGAGCAGTTCTTC.

CDR3 DNA: TGCAGTGCGAACGGGGGGAACGAAAACACCATATATTTT. Translation: CSANGGNENTIYF. This chain joins TRBV20-1 and TRBJ1-3, with D perhaps matching TRBD1 (5 bases). Germline CDR1 reads DFQATT; CDR2 reads SNEGSKA (reference sequence). V was pared by 6 bases and J by 6 bases, with 15 bases between. The CDR3 spans 13 residues.

The V call is TRBV20-1, the J call TRBJ2-1, with 7 bases that match TRBD2. With V trimmed by 1 base and J by 0 bases, 3 bases remained unmatched. The CDR3 extends over 15 amino acids. Looked up from germline, CDR1 is DFQATT and CDR2 is SNEGSKA (reference sequence). This CDR3 is CSARAPGGSYNEQFF. CDR3 sequence (DNA): TGCAGTGCTAGAGCCCCGGGGGGCTCCTACAATGAGCAGTTCTTC.

This clonotype was observed a few times. The CDR3 DNA reads TGTGCCAGCAGCTTAGATGCCGGGGGGGAGGAGACCCAGTACTTC. It specifies CASSLDAGGEETQYF. The gene calls are TRBV7-2 and TRBJ2-5; TRBD2 matches 8 bases. The CDR3 contains 15 residues. Trimming took 1 base from V and 5 from J; bases not matched to a gene: 6. Germline CDR1 and CDR2: SGHTA and FQGNSA.

The CDR3 bases are TGCAGTGCTAGGAGGGCAGGTCCCACAGATACGCAGTATTTT. It encodes CSARRAGPTDTQYF. The chain carries TRBV20-1 and TRBJ2-3; tentative D call: TRBD2 (5 bases). Germline V gene sequence: CDR1 DFQATT, CDR2 SNEGSKA (reference sequence). Trimming pared 3 bases from V and 2 bases from J, leaving 12 bases between. There are 14 residues in the CDR3.

Many counts were recorded for this clonotype. The V and J genes are TRBV7-2 and TRBJ2-3; 13 nucleotides line up with TRBD2. J was trimmed by 2 bases and V by 5 bases; bases with no gene match: 10. Germline V lookup: CDR1 SGHTA, CDR2 FQGNSA. The CDR3 length is 18 residues. CDR3 in amino acids: CASSLGPGTSGTTDTQYF. The CDR3 DNA sequence: TGTGCCAGCAGCCTGGGGCCTGGGACTAGCGGGACCACAGATACGCAGTATTTT.

The chain joins TRBV20-1 to TRBJ1-2; D may be TRBD1 (6 bases). Germline values: CDR1 DFQATT, CDR2 SNEGSKA (reference sequence). The CDR3 extends over 18 amino acids. V was pared by 3 bases and J by 4 bases, with 27 bases between. The CDR3 sequence: CSASKVRDRIWGSYGYTF. In DNA form, the CDR3 reads TGCAGTGCTAGTAAAGTGAGAGACAGGATTTGGGGGAGCTATGGCTACACCTTC.

This clonotype showed up just a few times. The rearrangement uses TRBV6-2 or TRBV6-3 and TRBJ2-5, with 8 bases matching TRBD2. V dropped 3 bases and J dropped 2; count of bases not matched to a gene: 5. The CDR3 covers 15 residues. From germline, CDR1 is MNHEY and CDR2 SVGEGT. CDR3 DNA sequence: TGTGCCAGCAGTTATAGCGGGATACAGCAAGAGACCCAGTACTTC. It codes for CASSYSGIQQETQYF.

In its sample, this clonotype was seen many times. The V and J genes are TRBV4-3 and TRBJ1-2; D is unclear. The germline V gene has CDR1 LGHNA and CDR2 YSLEER. This CDR3 is built from 15 residues. The V and J ends lost 0 bases and 4 bases respectively, with 12 bases between them. The CDR3 protein is CASSQDRGGSYGYTF. DNA of the CDR3: TGCGCCAGCAGCCAAGATCGGGGAGGGAGCTATGGCTACACCTTC.

J is TRBJ2-1 and V is TRBV21-1; the table's TRBD1 call for D was not verified on the DNA. TRBV21-1 counts as a pseudogene. There are 14 residues in the CDR3. This chain's CDR3 is CASSHQGTRNEQFF. The CDR3 nucleotides read TGTGCCAGCAGCCACCAGGGAACACGCAATGAGCAGTTCTTC.

The V gene is TRBV15, the J gene TRBJ2-1; D remains ambiguous. Germline CDR1 reads LNHNV; CDR2 reads YYDKDF (reference sequence). The CDR3 runs to 12 residues. V lost 2 bases and J lost 7, with 6 bases in between. The CDR3 DNA is TGTGCCACCAGCAGACTACGTAATGAGCAGTTCTTC. Translated, it gives CATSRLRNEQFF.

This clonotype was counted between two and nine times. The chain uses TRBV7-9 and TRBJ1-6, with 10 bases aligning to TRBD1. Germline loops: CDR1 SEHNR, CDR2 FQNEAQ (reference sequence). The CDR3 covers 17 residues. V was pared by 3 bases and J by 5 bases, with 7 bases of the junction left unmatched. CDR3 sequence (DNA): TGTGCCAGCAGCTTGCGGGGACAGGGGAACGATAATTCACCCCTCCACTTT. Amino acids: CASSLRGQGNDNSPLHF.

This clonotype was seen only a few times. The rearrangement links TRBV20-1 to TRBJ2-3; the D gene is possibly TRBD2 (5 bases). Trimming stripped 3 bases from V and 2 bases from J, with 12 bases between. This CDR3 is 14 amino acids long. Germline CDR1 and CDR2: DFQATT and SNEGSKA (reference sequence). The CDR3 DNA follows: TGCAGTGCTAGGGGAAGCGGCTACACAGATACGCAGTATTTT. Translation: CSARGSGYTDTQYF.

This chain links TRBV3-1 with TRBJ2-2; 8 bases map to TRBD1. Germline-derived CDR1 and CDR2 are LGHDT and YNNKEL (reference sequence). V dropped 0 bases and J dropped 6; count of bases not matched to a gene: 15. CDR3 length equals 19 residues. The chain's CDR3 is CASSQEWLGWQGASGELFF. CDR3 DNA sequence: TGTGCCAGCAGCCAAGAATGGTTGGGCTGGCAGGGGGCGTCCGGGGAGCTGTTTTTT.

V usage is TRBV6-1 and J usage is TRBJ1-1, with no clear D. This CDR3 comprises 13 residues. The germline gives CDR1 MNHNS, CDR2 SASEGT. V lost 10 bases and J 1 base, leaving 13 bases between the germline ends. The DNA for the CDR3 is TGTGCCACCCAGCTTTCAGGGAACACTGAAGCTTTCTTT. Translated: CATQLSGNTEAFF.

This clonotype came up a few times. The chain uses TRBV27 and TRBJ1-5, with TRBD1 identical over 9 bases. From germline, CDR1 is MNHEY and CDR2 SMNVEV (reference sequence). Trimming at V came to 5 bases and at J to 2 bases, leaving 4 bases not matched to a gene. This CDR3 spans 15 amino acids. The CDR3 DNA follows: TGTGCCAGCAGTCCCGGGGACAGGGGCAATCAGCCCCAGCATTTT. Translated: CASSPGDRGNQPQHF.

The sample holds a few counts of this clonotype. V and J are TRBV5-1 and TRBJ1-1; D is unclear. V dropped 0 bases and J dropped 8 bases, with 8 bases sitting between them. The V gene's germline CDR1 is SGHRS and CDR2 YFSETQ. The CDR3 totals 12 residues. The CDR3 is CASSLANSEAFF. CDR3 coding DNA: TGCGCCAGCAGCTTGGCCAACAGCGAAGCTTTCTTT.

This clonotype was counted between two and nine times. This sequence joins TRBV7-2 and TRBJ2-1; 9 nucleotides agree with TRBD1. CDR3 length: 14 amino acids. In germline, CDR1 is SGHTA, CDR2 FQGNSA. Germline trimming cut 5 bases from V and 7 bases from J; bases unmatched to any gene: 6. The CDR3 coding sequence is TGTGCCAGCAGCCCAGGGACAGGGCTGAATGAGCAGTTCTTC. Amino acids: CASSPGTGLNEQFF. The entire variable domain, with the rest obtained from reference TRBV7-2 and TRBJ2-1, is as follows: GAGVSQSPSNKVTEKGKDVELRCDPISGHTALYWYRQSLGQGLEFLIYFQGNSAPDKSGLPSDRFSAERTGGSVSTLTIQRTQQEDSAVYLCASSPGTGLNEQFFGPGTRLTVL.

This chain connects TRBV20-1 to TRBJ2-1; 10 positions match TRBD2. This CDR3 is built from 14 residues. From germline, CDR1 is DFQATT and CDR2 SNEGSKA (reference sequence). V lost 6 bases and J lost 7; bases outside the gene matches: 9. The CDR3 loop reads CSAGLAAVGNEQFF. CDR3 in DNA: TGCAGTGCCGGACTAGCGGCGGTAGGGAATGAGCAGTTCTTC.